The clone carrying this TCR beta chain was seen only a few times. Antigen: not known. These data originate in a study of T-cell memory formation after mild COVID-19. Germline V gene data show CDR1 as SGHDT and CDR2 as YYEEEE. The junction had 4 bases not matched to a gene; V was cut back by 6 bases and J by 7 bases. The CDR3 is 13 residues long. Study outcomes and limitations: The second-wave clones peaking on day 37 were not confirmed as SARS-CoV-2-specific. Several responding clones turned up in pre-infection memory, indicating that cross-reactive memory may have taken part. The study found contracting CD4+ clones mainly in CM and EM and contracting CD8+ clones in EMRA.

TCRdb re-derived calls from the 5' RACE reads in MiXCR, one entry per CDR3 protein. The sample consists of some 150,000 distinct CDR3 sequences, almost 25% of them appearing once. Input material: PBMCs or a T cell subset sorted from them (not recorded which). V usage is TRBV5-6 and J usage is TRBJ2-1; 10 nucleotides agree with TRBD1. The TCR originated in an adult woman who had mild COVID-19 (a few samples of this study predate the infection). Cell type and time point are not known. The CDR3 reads CASTRQGANEQFF. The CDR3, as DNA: TGTGCCAGCACCCGACAGGGGGCGAATGAGCAGTTCTTC.